The text below deals with one T cell receptor (beta chain). Antigen: not known. PCR involved 60 Vbeta and 13 Jbeta primers. TCRdb keeps only in-frame clones here, not all; method: immunoSEQ multiplex PCR. This table has about 160,000 clones, 84% appearing once. This sample was included in a study of cytomegalovirus exposure and HLA in healthy donors. At the level of the study: In a previous analysis, 100 million to 140 million unique TCR beta sequences were found from some 200 million T cells. Ancestry clustering placed around 81% of 350 to 500 genotyped donors in the Caucasian-associated cluster. Study-wide results and limits: Most TCR beta V segments were productive about 87% or about 30% of the time in an earlier analysis. Differences between HLA loci emerged in a later analysis of TCR association rates, with DRB1 most and HLA-C fewest.

V was pared by 8 bases and J by 4 bases, with 18 bases between. The CDR3 runs to 15 residues. The germline V gene has CDR1 SGHVS and CDR2 FQNEAQ. The specimen sequenced was PBMCs. V and J are TRBV7-8 and TRBJ2-1; a weak D match, TRBD2 (7 bases). The sequence was obtained from a young man in good health and CMV-seronegative. CDR3 coding DNA: TGTGCCAGCGCCCTAGGGGGGGTACAGTACAATGAGCAGTTCTTC. Translation: CASALGGVQYNEQFF.